The next 11 T cell receptor beta chains were all read from a single sample in a study of blood T cells in healthy people across ages. Alongside a J-beta primer mix, a sample-barcoded 5' primer served in a second PCR lasting about 6 to 12 cycles. TCRdb analysed the 5' RACE reads with MiXCR anew, one entry per CDR3 protein. Of around 870,000 distinct CDR3 sequences listed, 29% are singletons. Sequencing was performed on blood. Source of these receptors: a woman at least 80 years old in good health.

This clonotype was found many times. V is TRBV28 and J is TRBJ2-3; TRBD1 might be the D (6 bases). This CDR3 comprises 14 residues. The germline CDR1 and CDR2 sequences are MDHEN and SYDVKM. The V end lost 6 bases, the J end lost 8 bases, and 18 bases lay between the germline ends. This CDR3 reads CASRPGNRVGTQYF. The CDR3 nucleotides are TGTGCCAGCAGGCCTGGGAACAGGGTCGGTACGCAGTATTTT.

Note on this clonotype: This clone may be a read error of a much larger clone one base away. The rearrangement uses TRBV6-2 or TRBV6-3 and TRBJ1-5; D unresolved. The CDR3 has 14 amino acids. Trimming took 6 bases from V and 5 from J, leaving 14 bases between them. The V gene's germline CDR1 is MNHEY and CDR2 SVGEGT. DNA for the CDR3: TGTGCCAGCAGGGGAGCCGAGGGCTATCAGCCCCAGCATTTT. This sequence encodes CASRGAEGYQPQHF.

In this sample, this clonotype turned up a few times. V and J are TRBV6-5 and TRBJ2-2, with 12 nucleotides matching TRBD1. In germline, CDR1 is MNHEY, CDR2 SVGAGI. This CDR3 has 16 amino acids. V dropped 4 bases and J dropped 8; count of bases not matched to a gene: 8. DNA of the CDR3: TGTGCCAGCAGTTCCCCGGGACAGGGGGCTTCGGGGGAGCTGTTTTTT. Translation gives CASSSPGQGASGELFF.

This clonotype was seen a few times. A much larger clone differs by one base, so this may be a read error. The chain couples TRBV20-1 to TRBJ2-6; D may be TRBD1 (5 bases). Germline loops: CDR1 DFQATT, CDR2 SNEGSKA (reference sequence). CDR3 length: 13 residues. The CDR3 nucleotides read TGCAGTGCCGGACCCTCTGGGGCCAACGTCCGGACTTTC. This gives the protein CSAGPSGANVRTF.

This clonotype was counted a few times. The rearrangement joins TRBV18 to TRBJ1-1; a possible D gene is TRBD1 (6 bases). Germline CDR1 KGHSH, CDR2 LQKENI. The V end was cut by 0 bases, the J end by 1 base, with 12 bases between. This CDR3 is 16 amino acids long. The CDR3 sequence is CASSPPGGVENTEAFF. As DNA, the CDR3 is TGTGCCAGCTCACCACCTGGGGGCGTGGAGAACACTGAAGCTTTCTTT.

This clonotype occurred many times. The gene calls are TRBV5-1 and TRBJ2-5; 11 positions match TRBD1. The junction had 6 bases not matched to a gene; V was cut back by 1 base and J by 4 bases. This CDR3 is built from 16 residues. Germline V gives CDR1 SGHRS, CDR2 YFSETQ. The CDR3 loop is CASSLRGQGASETQYF. The CDR3 DNA follows: TGCGCCAGCAGCTTGCGAGGACAGGGGGCGTCAGAGACCCAGTACTTC. The variable domain in full, with the rest retrieved from reference TRBV5-1 and TRBJ2-5, is KAGVTQTPRYLIKTRGQQVTLSCSPISGHRSVSWYQQTPGQGLQFLFEYFSETQRNKGNFPGRFSGRQFSNSRSEMNVSTLELGDSALYLCASSLRGQGASETQYFGPGTRLLVL.

This clonotype was seen many times. The chain links TRBV6-2 or TRBV6-3 to TRBJ2-3; TRBD1 is a possible D gene (5 bases). V lost 0 bases and J lost 3, with 10 bases in between. Germline values: CDR1 MNHEY, CDR2 SVGEGT. CDR3 length: 15 residues. The CDR3 sequence: CASSYSFDRTDTQYF. The CDR3 nucleotides are TGTGCCAGCAGTTACTCATTCGACAGAACAGATACGCAGTATTTT.

The table lists this clonotype with a few counts. The CDR3 region has the DNA TGCGCCAGCAGCCAACCCGGGACAGGGGAGACCCAGTACTTC. Translating gives CASSQPGTGETQYF. The chain combines TRBV4-1 with TRBJ2-5; 9 nucleotides agree with TRBD1. Losses at the gene ends were 2 bases for V and 5 bases for J; bases not matched to a gene: 3. This CDR3 comprises 14 residues. CDR1 is MGHRA and CDR2 is YSYEKL in the germline V gene.

Details on this clonotype: The junction and the germline gene differ at one end; a read error may be behind it. This sequence joins TRBV5-4 and TRBJ2-6; maybe TRBD1 (5 bases). The CDR3 contains 16 residues. The germline CDR1 and CDR2 sequences are SGHNT and YYREEE (reference sequence). The CDR3 DNA reads as TGTGCCAGCAGCTTGGACCTGGTCTCTGGGGCCGACGTCCTGACTTTC. Its translation is CASSLDLVSGADVLTF. The entire variable domain, with the rest obtained from reference TRBV5-4 and TRBJ2-6, is as follows: ETGVTQSPTHLIKTRGQQVTLRCSSQSGHNTVSWYQQALGQGPQFIFQYYREEENGRGNFPPRFSGLQFPNYSSELNVNALELDDSALYLCASSLDLVSGADVLTFGAGSRLTVL.

The CDR3 sequence is CSVEEGLQGAHYGYTF. The CDR3, as DNA: TGCAGCGTTGAAGAGGGTCTCCAGGGAGCCCACTATGGCTACACCTTC. The chain has TRBV29-1 and TRBJ1-2; tentatively, D is TRBD1 (5 bases). V was cut by 0 bases and J by 3 bases, with 17 bases left in between. The CDR3 spans 16 residues. CDR1 and CDR2 (germline): SQVTM, ANQGSEA.

This clonotype has ten or more counts. V gene TRBV7-8 combines with J gene TRBJ2-6; TRBD1 agrees at 12 bases. This CDR3 is 19 amino acids long. Germline CDR1 is SGHVS and CDR2 is FQNEAQ. J was trimmed by 4 bases and V by 5 bases; bases with no gene match: 12. CDR3 loop: CASSIIVGDRGLGANVLTF. For the CDR3, the DNA is TGTGCCAGCAGCATCATCGTCGGGGACAGGGGGCTCGGGGCCAACGTCCTGACTTTC.